The source of this T cell receptor beta chain is a study of response to subunit inactivated influenza vaccine. This clonotype was detected a few times. In TCRdb, the RT-PCR reads were re-called with MiXCR into one record per CDR3 protein. This sample has some 540,000 distinct CDR3 sequences; under 30% occur once, and the top ten carry about 3%. The CDR3 is 15 amino acids. The V gene end was trimmed by 6 bases and the J gene end by 1 base; junction bases not matched to a gene: 7. This sample also appeared in a second study, on T cells expressing NK-cell markers. That publication notes: Libraries used 5'RACE template switching adding universal primer site and UMIs. Cells sorted as CD3+CD56+NKG2C+, CD3+CD56+NKG2C- and CD3+CD56-NKG2C+ T cells supplied the TCR beta repertoires. Sequenced donors, eight in total, included seven who were HCMV-seropositive and one who was seronegative. The authors applied an anti-gamma-delta TCR antibody in several experiments, and it restricted sorting to alpha-beta TCR T cells. Also leading the CD3+CD56-NKG2C+ fraction in a handful of donors were these clonotypes.

The source was CD4+ T cells sorted from PBMCs, collected 12 days after vaccination. The chain links TRBV12-3 or TRBV12-4 to TRBJ2-3, with 7 bases that match TRBD2. The source of this sequence is a man aged 50 or older who received an inactivated influenza vaccine. The CDR3 loop is CASSDTSVRTDTQYF. CDR3 DNA sequence: TGTGCCAGCAGCGACACTAGCGTACGCACAGATACGCAGTATTTT.